This TCR beta chain was captured by sequencing in a study of technical replicates of blood from a handful of donors (dated by TCRdb to about 2017). The protocol used for the library was the immunoSEQ multiplex PCR assay. Sourced from immuneACCESS, this table was stored by TCRdb with only in-frame sequences that have V and J called. A share of the clones is absent; for the studies checked, an unresolved V gene accounts for under half, and the remainder has no known explanation. For this sample the table gives around 92,000 clones, of which 90% to 97% were detected only once. 0.23% of the sample lies in the top ten. At the junction V is shortened by 3 bases and J by 6 bases, with 15 bases in between. As encoded in the germline V gene (reference sequence), CDR1 is MNHEY while CDR2 is SMNVEV. From its cysteine to its phenylalanine, the CDR3 spans 16 amino acids. CDR3 DNA only is kept here, 48 bases in frame from base 1.

Concerning this clone itself: Its antigen is not yet known. Base qualities are not recorded, but no much larger clone differs from it by a single base.

The sample consisted of T cells isolated from PBMCs. The TCR originated in a human donor in good health. The V gene is TRBV27 and the J gene is TRBJ1-6, with the D gene not confidently named. The CDR3 amino acid sequence is: CASSFKVSGINSPLHF. In nucleotides, the sequence is TGTGCCAGCAGTTTTAAAGTGTCGGGGATTAATTCACCCCTCCACTTT.